These 7 T cell receptor beta chains originate from one sample sequenced in a study of blood T cell repertoires in COVID-19. Assay: immunoSEQ multiplex PCR; the TCRdb copy retains only in-frame clones and omits some. The data hold tens of thousands of clones, with around 80% observed a single time. Sequences were obtained from peripheral blood. These receptors all stem from a woman aged 55-69 years with acute or convalescent COVID-19.

The chain employs TRBV29-1 and TRBJ1-2; 9 nucleotides align to TRBD1. The CDR3 has 12 residues. Germline CDR1 reads SQVTM; CDR2 reads ANQGSEA. Losses at the gene ends were 7 bases for V and 9 bases for J; bases not matched to a gene: 9. The CDR3 protein is CSAKPGQGSYTF. The CDR3 nucleotides read TGCAGCGCTAAACCGGGACAGGGAAGCTACACCTTC.

The chain has TRBV18 and TRBJ1-6; D possibly corresponds to TRBD1 (5 bases). V lost 2 bases, J lost 6 bases, and 14 bases lay in between. Looked up from germline, CDR1 is KGHSH and CDR2 is LQKENI. This CDR3 is 16 amino acids long. The CDR3 spells CASSPKLGGLNSPLHF. CDR3 coding DNA: TGTGCCAGCTCACCAAAGCTCGGGGGTCTTAATTCACCCCTCCACTTT.

The V and J genes are TRBV21-1 and TRBJ1-1. TRBV21-1 is a documented pseudogene. The CDR3 sequence is 14 residues long. In DNA form, the CDR3 reads TGTGCCAGCAGCCTACCCCTAGGTGCCACTGAAGCTTTCTTT. The encoded protein is CASSLPLGATEAFF.

This rearrangement joins TRBV24-1 to TRBJ2-3; TRBD2 matches 8 bases. Trimming cost V 9 bases and J 6 bases; bases outside gene matches: 4. The CDR3 length is 12 residues. Germline CDR1 is KGHDR and CDR2 is SFDVKD. CDR3: CATSGGLDTQYF. The CDR3 nucleotides are TGTGCCACCTCGGGGGGGTTGGATACGCAGTATTTT.

The CDR3 DNA follows: TGTGCCAGCAGTTACTCAGGCAGGGGCACTGGAAACACCATATATTTT. Residues: CASSYSGRGTGNTIYF. The chain joins TRBV6-5 to TRBJ1-3; tentative D call: TRBD1 (6 bases). The CDR3 length is 16 residues. V lost 0 bases and J 2 bases, leaving 11 bases between the germline ends. Germline V gene lookup returns CDR1 MNHEY and CDR2 SVGAGI.

This clone was found once. The rearrangement links TRBV11-2 to TRBJ2-3, with 13 bases identical to TRBD2. V was clipped by 5 bases and J by 6 bases; unmatched bases: 8. The CDR3 length is 16 residues. Germline V gene data show CDR1 as SGHAT and CDR2 as FQNNGV. CDR3 in amino acids: CASSTSKGLAGDTQYF. In DNA, the CDR3 is TGTGCCAGCAGCACTTCAAAGGGACTAGCGGGGGATACGCAGTATTTT.

The chain recombines TRBV5-1 with TRBJ2-2, with 7 bases lining up with TRBD1. CDR1 and CDR2 (germline): SGHRS, YFSETQ. Germline trimming cut 0 bases from V and 1 base from J; bases unmatched to any gene: 3. The CDR3 is 16 amino acids. The CDR3 sequence is CASSLEGAQNTGELFF. The CDR3 nucleotides read TGCGCCAGCAGCTTGGAGGGGGCCCAGAACACCGGGGAGCTGTTTTTT.